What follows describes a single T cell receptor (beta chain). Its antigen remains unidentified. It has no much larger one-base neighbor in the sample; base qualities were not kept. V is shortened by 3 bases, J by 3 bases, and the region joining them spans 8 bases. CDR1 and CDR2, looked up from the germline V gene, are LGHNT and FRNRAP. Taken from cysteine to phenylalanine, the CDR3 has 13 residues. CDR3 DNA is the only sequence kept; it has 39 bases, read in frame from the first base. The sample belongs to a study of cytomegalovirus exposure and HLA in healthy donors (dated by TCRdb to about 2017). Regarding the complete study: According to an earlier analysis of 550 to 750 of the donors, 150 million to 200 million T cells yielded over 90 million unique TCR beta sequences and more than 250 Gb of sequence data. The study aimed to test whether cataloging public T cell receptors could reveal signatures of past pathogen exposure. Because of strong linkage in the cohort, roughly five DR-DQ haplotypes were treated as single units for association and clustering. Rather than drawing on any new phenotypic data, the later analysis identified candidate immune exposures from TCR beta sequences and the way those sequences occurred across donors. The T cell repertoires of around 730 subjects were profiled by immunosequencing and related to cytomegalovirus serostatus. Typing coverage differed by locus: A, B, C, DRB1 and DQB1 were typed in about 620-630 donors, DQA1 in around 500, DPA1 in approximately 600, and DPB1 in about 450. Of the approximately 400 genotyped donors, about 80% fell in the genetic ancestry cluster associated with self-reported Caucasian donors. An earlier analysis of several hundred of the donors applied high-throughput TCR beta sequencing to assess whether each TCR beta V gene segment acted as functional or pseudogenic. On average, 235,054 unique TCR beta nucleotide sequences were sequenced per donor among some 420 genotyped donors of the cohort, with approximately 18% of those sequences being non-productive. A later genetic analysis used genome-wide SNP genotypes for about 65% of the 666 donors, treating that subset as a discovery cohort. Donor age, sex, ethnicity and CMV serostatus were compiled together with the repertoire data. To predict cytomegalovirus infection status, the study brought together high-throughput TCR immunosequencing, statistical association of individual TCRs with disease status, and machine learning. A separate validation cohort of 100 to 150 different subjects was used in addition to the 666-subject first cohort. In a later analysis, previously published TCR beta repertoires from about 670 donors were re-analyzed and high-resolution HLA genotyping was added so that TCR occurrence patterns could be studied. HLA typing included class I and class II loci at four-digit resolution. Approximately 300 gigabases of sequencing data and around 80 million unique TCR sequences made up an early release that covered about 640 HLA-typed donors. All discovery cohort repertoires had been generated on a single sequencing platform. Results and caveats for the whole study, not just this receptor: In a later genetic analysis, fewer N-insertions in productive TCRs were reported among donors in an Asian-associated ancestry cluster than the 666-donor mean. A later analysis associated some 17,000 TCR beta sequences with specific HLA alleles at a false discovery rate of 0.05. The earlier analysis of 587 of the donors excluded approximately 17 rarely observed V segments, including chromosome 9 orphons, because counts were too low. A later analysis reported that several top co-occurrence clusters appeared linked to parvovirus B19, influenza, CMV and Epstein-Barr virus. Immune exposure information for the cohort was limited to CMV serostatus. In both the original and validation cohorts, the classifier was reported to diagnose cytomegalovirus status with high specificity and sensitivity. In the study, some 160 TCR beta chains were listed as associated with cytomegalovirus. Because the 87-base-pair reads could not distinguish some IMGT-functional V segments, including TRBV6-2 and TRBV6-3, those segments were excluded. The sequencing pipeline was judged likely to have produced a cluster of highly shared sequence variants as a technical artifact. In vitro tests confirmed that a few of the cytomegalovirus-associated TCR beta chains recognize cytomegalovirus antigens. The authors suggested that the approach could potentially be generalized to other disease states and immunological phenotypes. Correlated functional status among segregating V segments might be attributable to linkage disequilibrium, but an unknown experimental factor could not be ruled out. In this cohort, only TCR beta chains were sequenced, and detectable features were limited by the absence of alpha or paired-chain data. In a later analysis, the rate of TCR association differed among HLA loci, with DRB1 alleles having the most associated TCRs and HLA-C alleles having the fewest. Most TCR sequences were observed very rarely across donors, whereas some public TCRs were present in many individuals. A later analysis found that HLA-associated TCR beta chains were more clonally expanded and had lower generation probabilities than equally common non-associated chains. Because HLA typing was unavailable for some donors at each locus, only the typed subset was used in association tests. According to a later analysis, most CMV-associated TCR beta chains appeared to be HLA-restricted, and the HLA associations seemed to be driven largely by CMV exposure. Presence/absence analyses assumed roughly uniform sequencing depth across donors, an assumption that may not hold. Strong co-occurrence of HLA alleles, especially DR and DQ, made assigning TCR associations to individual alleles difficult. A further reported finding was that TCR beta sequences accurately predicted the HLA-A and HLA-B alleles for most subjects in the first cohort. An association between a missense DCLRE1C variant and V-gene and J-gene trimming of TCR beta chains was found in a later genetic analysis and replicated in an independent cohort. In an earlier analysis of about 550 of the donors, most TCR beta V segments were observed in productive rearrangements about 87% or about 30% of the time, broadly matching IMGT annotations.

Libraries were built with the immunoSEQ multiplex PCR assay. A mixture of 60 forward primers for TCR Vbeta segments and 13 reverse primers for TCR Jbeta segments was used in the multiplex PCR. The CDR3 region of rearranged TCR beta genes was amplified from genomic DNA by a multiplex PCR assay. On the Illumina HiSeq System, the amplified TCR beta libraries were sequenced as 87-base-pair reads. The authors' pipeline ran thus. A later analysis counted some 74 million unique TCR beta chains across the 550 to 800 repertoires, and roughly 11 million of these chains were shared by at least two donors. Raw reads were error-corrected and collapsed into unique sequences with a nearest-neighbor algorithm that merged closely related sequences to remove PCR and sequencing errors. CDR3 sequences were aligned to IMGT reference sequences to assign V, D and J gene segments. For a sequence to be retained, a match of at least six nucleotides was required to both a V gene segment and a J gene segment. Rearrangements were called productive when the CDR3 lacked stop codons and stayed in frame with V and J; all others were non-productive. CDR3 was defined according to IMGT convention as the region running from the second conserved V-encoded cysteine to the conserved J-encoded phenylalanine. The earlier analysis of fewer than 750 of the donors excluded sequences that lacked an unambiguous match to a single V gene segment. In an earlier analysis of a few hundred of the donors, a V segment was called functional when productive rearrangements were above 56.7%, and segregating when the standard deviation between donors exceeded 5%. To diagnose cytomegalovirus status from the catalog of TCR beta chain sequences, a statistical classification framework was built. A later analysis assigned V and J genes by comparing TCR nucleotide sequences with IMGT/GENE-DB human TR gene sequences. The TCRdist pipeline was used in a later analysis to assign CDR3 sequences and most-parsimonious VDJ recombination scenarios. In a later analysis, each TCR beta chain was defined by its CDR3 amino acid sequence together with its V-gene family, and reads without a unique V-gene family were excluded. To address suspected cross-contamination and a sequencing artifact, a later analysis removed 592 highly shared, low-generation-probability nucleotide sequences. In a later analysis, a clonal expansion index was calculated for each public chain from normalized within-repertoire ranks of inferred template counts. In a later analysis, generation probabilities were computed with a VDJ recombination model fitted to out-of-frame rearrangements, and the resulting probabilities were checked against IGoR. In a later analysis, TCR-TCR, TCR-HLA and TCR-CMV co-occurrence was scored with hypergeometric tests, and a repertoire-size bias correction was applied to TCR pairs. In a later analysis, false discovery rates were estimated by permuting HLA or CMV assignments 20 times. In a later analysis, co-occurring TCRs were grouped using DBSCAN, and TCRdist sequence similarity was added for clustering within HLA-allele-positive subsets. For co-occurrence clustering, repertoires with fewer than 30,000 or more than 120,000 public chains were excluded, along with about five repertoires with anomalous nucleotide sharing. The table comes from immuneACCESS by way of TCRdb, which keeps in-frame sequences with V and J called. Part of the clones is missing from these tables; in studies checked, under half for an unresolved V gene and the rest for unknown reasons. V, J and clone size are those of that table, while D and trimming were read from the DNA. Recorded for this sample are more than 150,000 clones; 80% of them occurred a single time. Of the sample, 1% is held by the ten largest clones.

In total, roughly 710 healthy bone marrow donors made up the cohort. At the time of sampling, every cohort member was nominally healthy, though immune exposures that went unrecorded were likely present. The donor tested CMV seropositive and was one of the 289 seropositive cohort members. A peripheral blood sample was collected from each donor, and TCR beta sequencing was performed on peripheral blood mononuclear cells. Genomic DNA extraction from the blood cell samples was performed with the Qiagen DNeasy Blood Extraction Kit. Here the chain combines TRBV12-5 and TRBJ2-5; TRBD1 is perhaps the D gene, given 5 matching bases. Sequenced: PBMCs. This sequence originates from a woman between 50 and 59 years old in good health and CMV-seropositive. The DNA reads TGTGCTAGTGGTTTAGGGGCCAAAGAGACCCAGTACTTC. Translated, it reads CASGLGAKETQYF.